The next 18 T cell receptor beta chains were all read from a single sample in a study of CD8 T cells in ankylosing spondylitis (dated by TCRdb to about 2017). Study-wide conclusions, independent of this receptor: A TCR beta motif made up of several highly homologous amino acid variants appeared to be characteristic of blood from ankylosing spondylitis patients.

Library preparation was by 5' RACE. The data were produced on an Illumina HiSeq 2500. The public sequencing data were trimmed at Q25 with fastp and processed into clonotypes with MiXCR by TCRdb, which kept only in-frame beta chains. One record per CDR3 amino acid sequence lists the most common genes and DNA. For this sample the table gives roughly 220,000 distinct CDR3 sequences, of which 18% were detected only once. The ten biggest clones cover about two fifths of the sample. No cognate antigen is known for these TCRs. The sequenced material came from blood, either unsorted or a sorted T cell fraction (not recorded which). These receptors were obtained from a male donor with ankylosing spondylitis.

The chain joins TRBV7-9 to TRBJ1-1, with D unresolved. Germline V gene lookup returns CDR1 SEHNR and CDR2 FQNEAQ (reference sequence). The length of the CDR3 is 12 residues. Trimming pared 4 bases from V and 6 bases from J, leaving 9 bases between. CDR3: CASSSPAPEAFF. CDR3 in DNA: TGTGCCAGCAGCTCCCCGGCCCCTGAAGCTTTCTTT.

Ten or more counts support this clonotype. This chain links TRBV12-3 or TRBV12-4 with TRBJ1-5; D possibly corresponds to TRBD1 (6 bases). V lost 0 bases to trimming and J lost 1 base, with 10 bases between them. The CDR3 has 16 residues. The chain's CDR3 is CASSLAGALSNQPQHF. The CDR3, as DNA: TGTGCCAGCAGTTTAGCGGGGGCGCTGAGCAATCAGCCCCAGCATTTT.

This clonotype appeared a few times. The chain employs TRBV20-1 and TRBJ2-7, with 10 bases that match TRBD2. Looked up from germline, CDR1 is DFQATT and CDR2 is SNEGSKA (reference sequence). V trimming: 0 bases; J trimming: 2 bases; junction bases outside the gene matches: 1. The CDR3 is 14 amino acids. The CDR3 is CSARELAGTYEQYF. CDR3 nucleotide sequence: TGCAGTGCTAGAGAACTAGCGGGAACCTACGAGCAGTACTTC.

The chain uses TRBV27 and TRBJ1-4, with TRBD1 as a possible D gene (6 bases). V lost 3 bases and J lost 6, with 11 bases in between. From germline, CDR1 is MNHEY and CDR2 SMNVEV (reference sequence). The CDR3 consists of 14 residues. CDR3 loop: CASSFRGTHEKLFF. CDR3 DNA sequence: TGTGCCAGCAGTTTCAGGGGAACCCATGAAAAACTGTTTTTT.

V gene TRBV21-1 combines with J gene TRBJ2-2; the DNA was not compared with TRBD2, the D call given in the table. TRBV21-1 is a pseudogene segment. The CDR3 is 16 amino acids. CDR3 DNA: TGTGCCAGCACCCCAGGGACAAGCAATCCGACCGGGGAGCTGTTTTTT. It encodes CASTPGTSNPTGELFF.

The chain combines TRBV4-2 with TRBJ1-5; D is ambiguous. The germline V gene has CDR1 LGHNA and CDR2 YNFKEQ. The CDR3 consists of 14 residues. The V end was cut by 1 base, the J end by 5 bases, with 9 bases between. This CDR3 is CASSQVGGDQPQHF. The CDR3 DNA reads TGTGCCAGCAGCCAAGTGGGCGGGGATCAGCCCCAGCATTTT.

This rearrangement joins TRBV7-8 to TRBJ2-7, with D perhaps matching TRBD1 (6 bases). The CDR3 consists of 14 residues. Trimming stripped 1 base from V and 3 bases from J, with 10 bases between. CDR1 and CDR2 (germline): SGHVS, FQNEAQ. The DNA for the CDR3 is TGTGCCAGCAGCTTAGATCCGGGACACTACGAGCAGTACTTC. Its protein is CASSLDPGHYEQYF.

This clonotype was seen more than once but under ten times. The CDR3 here is CAWSALGGTDTQYF. The CDR3 nucleotides are TGTGCCTGGAGTGCGCTCGGGGGCACAGATACGCAGTATTTT. The rearrangement joins TRBV30 to TRBJ2-3; D is perhaps TRBD2 (5 bases). Trimming shortened V by 1 base and J by 1 base, and 9 bases separated the two germline ends. CDR1 is GTSNPN and CDR2 is SVGIG in the germline V gene (reference sequence). This CDR3 is built from 14 residues. The full variable domain, its missing parts supplied by reference TRBV30 and TRBJ2-3, is SQTIHQWPATLVQPVGSPLSLECTVEGTSNPNLYWYRQAAGRGLQLLFYSVGIGQISSEVPQNLSASRPQDRQFILSSKKLLLSDSGFYLCAWSALGGTDTQYFGPGTRLTVL.

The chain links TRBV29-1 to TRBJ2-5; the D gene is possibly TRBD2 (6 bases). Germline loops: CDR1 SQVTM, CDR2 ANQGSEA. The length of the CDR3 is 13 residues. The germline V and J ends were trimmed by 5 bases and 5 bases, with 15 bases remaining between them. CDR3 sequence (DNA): TGCAGCGTTCTTAGCGGAGCCCTGGAGACCCAGTACTTC. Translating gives CSVLSGALETQYF.

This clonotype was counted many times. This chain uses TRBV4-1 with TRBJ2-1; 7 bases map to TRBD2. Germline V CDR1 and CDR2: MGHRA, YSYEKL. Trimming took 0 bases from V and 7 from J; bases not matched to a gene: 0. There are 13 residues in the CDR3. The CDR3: CASSQERGNEQFF. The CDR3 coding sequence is TGCGCCAGCAGCCAAGAGCGGGGGAATGAGCAGTTCTTC.

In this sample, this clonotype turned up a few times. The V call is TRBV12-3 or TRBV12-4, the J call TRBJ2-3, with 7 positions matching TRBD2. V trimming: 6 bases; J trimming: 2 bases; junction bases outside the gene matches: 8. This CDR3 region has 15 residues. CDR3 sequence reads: CASSRLAGTTDTQYF. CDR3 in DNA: TGTGCCAGCAGCAGACTAGCAGGGACCACAGATACGCAGTATTTT.

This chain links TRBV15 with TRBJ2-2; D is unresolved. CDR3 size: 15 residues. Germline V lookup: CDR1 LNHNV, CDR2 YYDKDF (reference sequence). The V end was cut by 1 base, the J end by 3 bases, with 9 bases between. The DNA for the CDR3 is TGTGCCACCAGCAGAGGTCATCTGGACACCGGGGAGCTGTTTTTT. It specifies CATSRGHLDTGELFF.

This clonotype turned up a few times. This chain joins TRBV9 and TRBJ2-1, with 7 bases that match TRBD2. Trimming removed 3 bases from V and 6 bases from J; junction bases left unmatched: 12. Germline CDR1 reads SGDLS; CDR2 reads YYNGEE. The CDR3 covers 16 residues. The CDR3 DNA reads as TGTGCCAGCAGCGCCCCTACGAGCGGCGGGGGCAATGAGCAGTTCTTC. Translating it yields CASSAPTSGGGNEQFF.

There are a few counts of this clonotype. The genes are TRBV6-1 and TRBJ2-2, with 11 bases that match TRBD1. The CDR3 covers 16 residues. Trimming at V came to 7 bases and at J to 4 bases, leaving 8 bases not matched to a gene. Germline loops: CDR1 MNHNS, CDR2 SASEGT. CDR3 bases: TGTGCCAGCACCCCCGGGACAGGGGGTATCACCGGGGAGCTGTTTTTT. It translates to CASTPGTGGITGELFF.

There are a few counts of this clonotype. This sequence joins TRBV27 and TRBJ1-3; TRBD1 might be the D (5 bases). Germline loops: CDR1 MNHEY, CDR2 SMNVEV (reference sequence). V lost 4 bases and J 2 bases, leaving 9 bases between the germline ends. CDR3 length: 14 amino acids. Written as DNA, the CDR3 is TGTGCCAGCAGTTCCCGGGGGACTGGAAACACCATATATTTT. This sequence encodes CASSSRGTGNTIYF.

The CDR3 here is CSAGLAGIGELFF. The CDR3 DNA sequence: TGCAGTGCAGGACTAGCGGGGATCGGGGAGCTGTTTTTT. The rearrangement links TRBV20-1 to TRBJ2-2; TRBD2 matches at 12 bases. The J segment lost 7 bases and the V segment lost 6 bases, leaving 3 bases of the junction unmatched. The CDR3 is 13 amino acids. Germline lookup yields CDR1 DFQATT and CDR2 SNEGSKA (reference sequence).

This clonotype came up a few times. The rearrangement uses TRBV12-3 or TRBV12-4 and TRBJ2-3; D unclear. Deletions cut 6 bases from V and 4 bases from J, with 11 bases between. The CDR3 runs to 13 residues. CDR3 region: CASSDGVSDTQYF. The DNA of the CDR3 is TGTGCCAGCAGCGACGGCGTGTCAGATACGCAGTATTTT.

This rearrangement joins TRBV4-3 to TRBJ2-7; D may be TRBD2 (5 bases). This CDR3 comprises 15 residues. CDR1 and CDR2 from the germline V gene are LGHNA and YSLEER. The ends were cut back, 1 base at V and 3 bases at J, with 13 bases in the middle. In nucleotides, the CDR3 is TGCGCCAGCAGCCAAGTCCGGGGAGTCGACTACGAGCAGTACTTC. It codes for CASSQVRGVDYEQYF.